This passage covers 29 T cell receptor beta chains from one sample sequenced in a study of tumor-infiltrating lymphocytes in oesophageal squamous cell carcinoma. TCRdb reanalysed the PCR reads using MiXCR and keeps one entry per CDR3 protein. Found here are about 14,000 distinct CDR3 sequences, around half of them singletons; the top ten hold 13% to 15%. The sequencing input was blood. The receptor set was obtained from a male donor with esophageal squamous cell carcinoma.

This chain links TRBV7-3 with TRBJ1-2, with 8 bases aligning to TRBD1. The CDR3 runs to 13 residues. Per the germline V gene, CDR1 is SGHTA and CDR2 is FQGTGA. The V and J ends lost 4 bases and 8 bases, in that order; junction bases with no gene match: 6. CDR3 DNA: TGTGCCAGCAGCTCCGCGACAGGGGAAGGCTACACCTTC. Its translation is CASSSATGEGYTF.

The genes are TRBV24-1 and TRBJ2-5; 12 nucleotides match TRBD1. The CDR3 length is 15 residues. V lost 3 bases to trimming and J lost 7 bases; unmatched junction nucleotides: 5. CDR1 is KGHDR and CDR2 is SFDVKD in the germline V gene. The CDR3 is CATSDPGQGAGTQYF. CDR3 coding DNA: TGTGCCACCAGTGATCCGGGACAGGGGGCAGGGACCCAGTACTTC.

This clonotype was counted many times. This chain links TRBV4-2 with TRBJ2-1; 8 nucleotides align to TRBD2. V trimming: 1 base; J trimming: 4 bases; junction bases outside the gene matches: 6. The CDR3 length is 16 residues. CDR1 and CDR2 from the germline V gene are LGHNA and YNFKEQ. CDR3 region: CASSQGSGGFYNEQFF. The DNA of the CDR3 is TGTGCCAGCAGCCAAGGTTCGGGGGGGTTTTACAATGAGCAGTTCTTC.

The chain carries TRBV7-6 and TRBJ2-1; 8 bases line up with TRBD2. CDR1 is SGHVS, CDR2 FNYEAQ, per germline. The CDR3 loop spans 15 amino acids. J gave up 4 bases and V 5 bases, and 7 bases lay outside the gene matches. The CDR3: CASSAGTRGYNEQFF. The CDR3 nucleotides read TGTGCCAGCAGCGCCGGGACTAGGGGATACAATGAGCAGTTCTTC.

This clonotype was counted many times. This chain joins TRBV7-2 and TRBJ1-3, with 7 bases aligning to TRBD1. The CDR3 is 16 amino acids. The ends lost 5 bases at V and 0 bases at J; junction bases unmatched: 7. Germline V gene data show CDR1 as SGHTA and CDR2 as FQGNSA. CDR3 protein: CASSLRQGGSGNTIYF. The CDR3 bases are TGTGCCAGCAGCCTTCGACAGGGAGGCTCTGGAAACACCATATATTTT.

This clonotype was detected ten times or more. CDR3 sequence (DNA): TGTGCCAGCAGTGAAGCAATATCGCCTACGCAGTATTTT. Translation gives CASSEAISPTQYF. The chain couples TRBV6-1 to TRBJ2-3; D call uncertain. Trimming took off 0 bases at V and 8 bases at J, with 9 bases between the two ends. The CDR3 consists of 13 residues. From germline, CDR1 is MNHNS and CDR2 SASEGT.

This clonotype was counted a single time. The chain links TRBV12-3 or TRBV12-4 to TRBJ2-1; TRBD2 matches 12 bases. The CDR3 is made up of 14 amino acids. Trimming at V came to 10 bases and at J to 5 bases, leaving 6 bases not matched to a gene. The CDR3 sequence is CANSWTSGNNEQFF. The CDR3 DNA reads TGTGCCAACAGCTGGACTAGCGGGAACAATGAGCAGTTCTTC.

With regard to this clonotype: Here the CDR3 omits its conserved ending phenylalanine or tryptophan, so a read error is the likely source. It is unclear where the CDR3 begins or ends on the DNA, so no DNA is shown, and the CDR3 is as TCRdb lists it. The CDR3 is CASSYALSGYEQYFGN. The rearrangement links TRBV6-6 to TRBJ2-1; TRBD2 is the table's D call, not checked against the DNA. The CDR3 is 16 amino acids in total, end residues counted. Germline values: CDR1 MNHNY, CDR2 SVGAGI (reference sequence).

This clonotype qualifies as large. The rearrangement uses TRBV7-2 and TRBJ1-1; a possible D gene is TRBD1 (6 bases). Between the trimmed V and J ends, which lost 3 bases and 4 bases, there was a span of 12 bases. CDR1 SGHTA and CDR2 FQGNSA come from the germline V gene. The CDR3 sequence is 14 residues long. The CDR3 sequence: CASSFGGLGTEAFF. CDR3 DNA sequence: TGTGCCAGCAGCTTTGGGGGGCTGGGCACTGAAGCTTTCTTT.

This chain links TRBV7-2 with TRBJ2-2; 13 positions agree with TRBD2. Trimming cost V 7 bases and J 7 bases; bases outside gene matches: 6. The CDR3 length is 15 residues. Germline lookup yields CDR1 SGHTA and CDR2 FQGNSA. CDR3 sequence (DNA): TGTGCCAGCATTATGGGGACTAGCGGGGTCGGGGAGCTGTTTTTT. It yields the protein CASIMGTSGVGELFF.

As concerns this clonotype: The missing conserved phenylalanine or tryptophan at the end of this CDR3 makes a read error likely. No DNA is shown, since the ends of the CDR3 on it are uncertain; the CDR3 is the one TCRdb lists. V is TRBV24-1 and J is TRBJ1-1; the table's D call, TRBD1, was not checked against the DNA. Germline-derived CDR1 and CDR2 are KGHDR and SFDVKD. Inclusive of both ends, the CDR3 amounts to 19 amino acids. The CDR3 here is CATSDLPGQGACMATPSVR.

Of note for this clonotype: At one of its ends the junction is not consistent with the germline gene, which may arise from a read error. V and J are TRBV7-6 and TRBJ2-1; TRBD2 aligns across 11 bases. The CDR3 runs to 13 residues. Germline assignment: CDR1 SGHVS and CDR2 FNYEAQ. CDR3 sequence reads: CASSLVPLAGEYF. The CDR3 bases are TGTGCCAGCAGCTTAGTTCCACTAGCGGGAGAGTACTTC.

This clonotype was found a few times. This chain uses TRBV7-2 with TRBJ2-7, with D perhaps matching TRBD2 (6 bases). The DNA end lines up better with TRBJ2-5; the J call may be wrong. The germline V gene encodes CDR1 SGHTA and CDR2 FQGNSA. This CDR3 comprises 16 residues. This chain's CDR3 is CASRIGFTSIQETQYF. CDR3 in DNA: TGTGCCAGCAGGATTGGGTTTACTAGCATACAAGAGACCCAGTACTTC.

The chain uses TRBV11-2 and TRBJ2-7, with a possible D match to TRBD2 (5 bases). The end of the DNA fits TRBJ2-5 better, so the J call may be wrong. The length of the CDR3 is 13 residues. Germline loops: CDR1 SGHAT, CDR2 FQNNGV. CDR3 protein: CASSFRGLETQYF. DNA of the CDR3: TGTGCCAGCAGCTTTCGGGGATTAGAGACCCAGTACTTC.

The gene calls are TRBV7-9 and TRBJ2-3, with D unresolved. The CDR3 covers 14 residues. Germline V CDR1 and CDR2: SEHNR, FQNEAQ (reference sequence). V lost 3 bases and J 7 bases, leaving 14 bases between the germline ends. In DNA, the CDR3 is TGTGCCAGCAGCTTCGGCGGAGCCGACCATACGCAGTATTTT. This sequence encodes CASSFGGADHTQYF.

The chain combines TRBV7-6 with TRBJ2-7, with 9 bases identical to TRBD1. The J call could be wrong; TRBJ2-1 is a better fit for the DNA end. The CDR3 extends over 17 amino acids. CDR1 and CDR2 from the germline V gene are SGHVS and FNYEAQ. The CDR3 loop is CASSLVPGQGLYNEQFF. CDR3 nucleotide sequence: TGTGCCAGCAGCTTAGTTCCGGGACAGGGACTCTACAATGAGCAGTTCTTC.

The chain links TRBV7-4 to TRBJ2-3, with D uncertain. Trimming removed 5 bases at V and 2 bases at J, with 5 bases between. The germline V gene has CDR1 SGHVT and CDR2 SQSDAQ. This CDR3 is 12 amino acids long. The CDR3 sequence is CASSVNTDTQYF. In DNA form, the CDR3 reads TGTGCCAGCAGCGTAAACACAGATACGCAGTATTTT. Filled out from reference TRBV7-4 and TRBJ2-3, the complete variable domain reads GAGVSQSPRYKVAKRGRDVALRCDSISGHVTLYWYRQTLGQGSEVLTYSQSDAQRDKSGRPSGRFSAERPERSVSTLKIQRTEQGDSAVYLCASSVNTDTQYFGPGTRLTVL.

This clonotype was found a few times. V is TRBV7-2 and J is TRBJ2-3; a weak D match, TRBD1 (6 bases). Germline V gene sequence: CDR1 SGHTA, CDR2 FQGNSA. Trimming pared 2 bases from V and 4 bases from J, leaving 10 bases between. The CDR3 spans 14 residues. CDR3 bases: TGTGCCAGCAGCTTACGGACAGTAGCAGATACGCAGTATTTT. Residues: CASSLRTVADTQYF.

Comments on this clonotype: The DNA is left out, because the CDR3 cannot be placed on it with certainty; the CDR3 is given as TCRdb lists it. This chain connects TRBV25-1 to TRBJ2-6; the table gives TRBD2 as D, unverified against the DNA. The germline V gene encodes CDR1 MGHDK and CDR2 SYGVNS. With termini counted, the CDR3 has 14 amino acids. CDR3 in amino acids: CASSLGGRDPVLRF.

The V call is TRBV7-9, the J call TRBJ2-7; 8 bases map to TRBD1. Germline V gene data show CDR1 as SEHNR and CDR2 as FQNEAQ (reference sequence). V shed 1 base and J 3 bases; nucleotides not matched to a gene: 5. The CDR3 sequence is 15 residues long. The CDR3 loop is CASSLVGQVGYEQYF. In DNA form, the CDR3 reads TGTGCCAGCAGCTTAGTGGGACAGGTAGGCTACGAGCAGTACTTC.

The CDR3 sequence: CASSLSWVSNQPQHF. In nucleotides, the CDR3 is TGTGCCAGCAGCTTATCTTGGGTCAGCAATCAGCCCCAGCATTTT. This chain joins TRBV7-2 and TRBJ1-5; D is unclear. V was pared by 2 bases and J by 1 base, with 9 bases between. Germline V gene lookup returns CDR1 SGHTA and CDR2 FQGNSA. The CDR3 is 15 amino acids. Using reference TRBV7-2 and TRBJ1-5 for the parts outside the CDR3, the full variable domain is GAGVSQSPSNKVTEKGKDVELRCDPISGHTALYWYRQSLGQGLEFLIYFQGNSAPDKSGLPSDRFSAERTGGSVSTLTIQRTQQEDSAVYLCASSLSWVSNQPQHFGDGTRLSIL.

This clonotype was recorded once. The chain links TRBV6-1 to TRBJ1-1, with 7 bases fitting TRBD1. The germline V gene encodes CDR1 MNHNS and CDR2 SASEGT. The CDR3 totals 14 residues. Losses at the gene ends were 9 bases for V and 4 bases for J; bases not matched to a gene: 11. The CDR3 nucleotides read TGTGCCAGTTGGGGCAGACCAGGGGGCACTGAAGCTTTCTTT. It encodes CASWGRPGGTEAFF.

This clonotype has only a few counts. This CDR3 reads CASSSPGLSTDTQYF. Written as DNA, the CDR3 is TGTGCCAGCAGCTCACCTGGACTAAGCACAGATACGCAGTATTTT. The rearrangement links TRBV7-9 to TRBJ2-3, with D perhaps matching TRBD2 (6 bases). This CDR3 comprises 15 residues. The germline V gene has CDR1 SEHNR and CDR2 FQNEAQ (reference sequence). Trimming stripped 4 bases from V and 0 bases from J, with 11 bases between.

This clonotype is medium-sized within its sample. This chain connects TRBV6-1 to TRBJ2-3, with D perhaps TRBD2 (6 bases). Trimming took 1 base from V and 6 from J, leaving 14 bases between them. The V gene's germline CDR1 is MNHNS and CDR2 SASEGT. This CDR3 contains 15 residues. Here the CDR3 reads CASSEGAAGSDTQYF. DNA for the CDR3: TGTGCCAGCAGTGAAGGGGCGGCGGGGAGCGATACGCAGTATTTT.

This clonotype was observed at least ten times. The V and J genes are TRBV7-8 and TRBJ2-1; possibly TRBD1 or TRBD2 for D (5 bases each). Per germline, CDR1 SGHVS and CDR2 FQNEAQ. The CDR3 runs to 16 residues. V lost 5 bases to trimming and J lost 0 bases, with 14 bases between them. CDR3 DNA: TGTGCCAGCAGCCGGGACGGTCAGAGCTCCTACAATGAGCAGTTCTTC. Translating gives CASSRDGQSSYNEQFF. The variable domain in full, completed from reference TRBV7-8 and TRBJ2-1, reads GAGVSQSPRYKVAKRGQDVALRCDPISGHVSLFWYQQALGQGPEFLTYFQNEAQLDKSGLPSDRFFAERPEGSVSTLKIQRTQQEDSAVYLCASSRDGQSSYNEQFFGPGTRLTVL.

This chain uses TRBV7-4 with TRBJ2-5, with 12 bases fitting TRBD2. Matching the DNA end better, TRBJ2-1 makes the J call doubtful. The germline V gene has CDR1 SGHVT and CDR2 SQSDAQ. The CDR3 sequence is 15 residues long. The CDR3 loop reads CASSLGLAGGYEQFF. The DNA for the CDR3 is TGTGCCAGCAGCTTAGGGCTAGCGGGAGGGTATGAGCAGTTCTTC.

The chain combines TRBV6-5 with TRBJ2-5; D possibly corresponds to TRBD1 (6 bases). Gene TRBJ1-2 matches the end of the DNA better, so the J call may be wrong. CDR1 and CDR2 (germline): MNHEY, SVGAGI. There are 13 residues in the CDR3. The CDR3 DNA sequence: TGTGCCAGCAGTTACGGTGGGGGCGCGGGCTACACCTTC. It translates to CASSYGGGAGYTF.

This clonotype was picked up a small number of times. The chain uses TRBV4-1 and TRBJ1-3; 9 positions agree with TRBD1. CDR1 and CDR2 (germline): MGHRA, YSYEKL. The CDR3 sequence is 15 residues long. Trimming cost V 3 bases and J 4 bases; bases outside gene matches: 4. The CDR3: CASSHLGQGGNTIYF. CDR3 coding DNA: TGCGCCAGCAGCCACCTGGGACAGGGAGGAAACACCATATATTTT.

This clonotype was observed a few times. The chain has TRBV7-8 and TRBJ2-4, with 7 bases fitting TRBD1. Germline CDR1 and CDR2: SGHVS and FQNEAQ. This CDR3 contains 13 residues. V trimming: 6 bases; J trimming: 8 bases; junction bases outside the gene matches: 7. The DNA for the CDR3 is TGTGCCAGCAGTTCAATCACAGGGGACATTCAGTACTTC. The encoded protein is CASSSITGDIQYF. Looking up the rest from reference TRBV7-8 and TRBJ2-4 gives the full variable domain: GAGVSQSPRYKVAKRGQDVALRCDPISGHVSLFWYQQALGQGPEFLTYFQNEAQLDKSGLPSDRFFAERPEGSVSTLKIQRTQQEDSAVYLCASSSITGDIQYFGAGTRLSVL.